This T cell receptor (beta chain) was documented in a study of cytomegalovirus exposure and HLA in healthy donors. The PCR employed 60 Vbeta primers together with 13 Jbeta primers. Assay: immunoSEQ multiplex PCR; the TCRdb copy retains only in-frame clones and omits some. The profile shows tens of thousands of clones, almost 85% of them singletons. After removal of 0 bases from V and 8 bases from J, the junction contained 31 bases not matched to a gene. Germline V CDR1 and CDR2: LNHDA, SQIVND (reference sequence). This CDR3 has 23 amino acids. This TCR came from a man aged 45-65 years in good health and CMV-seronegative. V and J are TRBV19 and TRBJ2-1, with TRBD2 matching over 7 bases. Sequences were obtained from PBMCs. CDR3 DNA: TGTGCCAGTAGTATAGATGGGTTCCTCGGAGATTTAGCGGGTTCCCTTCGGGACGATGAGCAGTTCTTC. It encodes CASSIDGFLGDLAGSLRDDEQFF.